The 8 T cell receptor beta chains in this list originate from one sample, sequenced in a study of T cells in Graves' hyperthyroidism and ophthalmopathy (dated by TCRdb to between 2019 and 2020). To prepare the library, multiplex PCR was applied. TCRdb lists the instrument as Illumina HiSeq 2000. The TCR beta CDR3 regions were amplified from the RNA transcripts. For the first round of RT-PCR on the TCR CDR3, the HTBI primer set was used together with the Qiagen OneStep RT-PCR kit. Using fastp at Q25 and MiXCR, TCRdb reprocessed the public reads and kept productive beta chains. CDR3 protein sequences are deduplicated, and each keeps its most common genes and DNA. Counted in this sample were 190,000 or so distinct CDR3 sequences; approximately 20% of them appeared once. The top ten constitute about 48% of the sample. The sample was blood. The receptors were gathered from a man aged 40-49 years with Graves' hyperthyroidism.

This clonotype turned up a few times. Sequence at one end of the junction differs from germline and may be a read error. This chain connects TRBV7-7 to TRBJ2-7; D is possibly TRBD2 (5 bases). There are 15 residues in the CDR3. Per the germline V gene, CDR1 is SSHAT and CDR2 is FNYEAQ (reference sequence). The CDR3 bases are TGTGCTAGCAGCCCCCTGTCGGGGATCCCCTACGAGCAGTACTTC. It encodes CASSPLSGIPYEQYF. The complete variable domain, with remaining parts taken from reference TRBV7-7 and TRBJ2-7, reads GAGVSQSPRYKVTKRGQDVTLRCDPISSHATLYWYQQALGQGPEFLTYFNYEAQPDKSGLPSDRFSAERPEGSISTLTIQRTEQRDSAMYRCASSPLSGIPYEQYFGPGTRLTVT.

About this clonotype: The junction does not match germline at one end; this may be a read error. The chain joins TRBV6-9 to TRBJ2-2; D is uncertain. Germline values: CDR1 MNHGY, CDR2 SVAAGI. The CDR3 runs 14 residues. This chain's CDR3 is CARSYWTDTGELFF. The CDR3 nucleotides are TGTGCCAGAAGTTACTGGACCGACACCGGGGAGCTGTTTTTT.

The V call is TRBV7-6, the J call TRBJ2-2; D may correspond to TRBD1 or TRBD2 (6 bases each). Between the trimmed V and J ends, which lost 5 bases and 4 bases, there was a span of 23 bases. Germline loops: CDR1 SGHVS, CDR2 FNYEAQ. The CDR3 runs 18 residues. CDR3 nucleotide sequence: TGTGCCAGCAGCCTAGAGGGGGGCGCCGCCTCGGGCACCGGGGAGCTGTTTTTT. As protein: CASSLEGGAASGTGELFF.

V usage is TRBV5-1 and J usage is TRBJ2-7; no firm D call. CDR1 SGHRS and CDR2 YFSETQ come from the germline V gene. The germline V and J ends were trimmed by 0 bases and 2 bases, with 6 bases remaining between them. CDR3 length equals 13 residues. CDR3: CASSLGDPYEQYF. The DNA for the CDR3 is TGCGCCAGCAGCTTGGGAGATCCCTACGAGCAGTACTTC.

The table lists this clonotype with many counts. The chain recombines TRBV12-3 or TRBV12-4 with TRBJ2-7; 13 bases line up with TRBD2. V was pared by 6 bases and J by 6 bases, with 5 bases of the junction left unmatched. The CDR3 is 14 residues long. Written as DNA, the CDR3 is TGTGCCAGCAGCACTAGCGGGGGGGCCCTCGAGCAGTACTTC. This gives the protein CASSTSGGALEQYF.

Only a few counts were recorded for this clonotype. The chain employs TRBV10-3 and TRBJ2-1; D is perhaps TRBD1 (5 bases). Trimming took 3 bases from V and 6 from J, leaving 9 bases between them. CDR3 size: 13 residues. The germline V gene encodes CDR1 ENHRY and CDR2 SYGVKD. Here the CDR3 reads CAISDSTVNEQFF. The CDR3 bases are TGTGCCATCAGTGACTCGACAGTCAATGAGCAGTTCTTC.

This clonotype occurred many times. This chain's CDR3 is CASSYPIVASGGEQFF. CDR3 DNA: TGTGCCAGCAGTTACCCGATTGTGGCTAGCGGGGGTGAGCAGTTCTTC. The chain carries TRBV6-2 or TRBV6-3 and TRBJ2-1; 10 nucleotides agree with TRBD2. Germline V lookup: CDR1 MNHEY, CDR2 SVGEGT. J gave up 9 bases and V 2 bases, and 10 bases lay outside the gene matches. This CDR3 is built from 16 residues.

With regard to this clonotype: A clone one base away is much larger, so this may be a read error. V usage is TRBV28 and J usage is TRBJ2-1; D is ambiguous. CDR3 length: 13 amino acids. Germline CDR1 MDHEN, CDR2 SYDVKM. CDR3 in amino acids: CASTFRYYNEQSF. In nucleotides, the CDR3 is TGTGCCAGCACCTTCCGGTACTACAATGAGCAGTCCTTC.